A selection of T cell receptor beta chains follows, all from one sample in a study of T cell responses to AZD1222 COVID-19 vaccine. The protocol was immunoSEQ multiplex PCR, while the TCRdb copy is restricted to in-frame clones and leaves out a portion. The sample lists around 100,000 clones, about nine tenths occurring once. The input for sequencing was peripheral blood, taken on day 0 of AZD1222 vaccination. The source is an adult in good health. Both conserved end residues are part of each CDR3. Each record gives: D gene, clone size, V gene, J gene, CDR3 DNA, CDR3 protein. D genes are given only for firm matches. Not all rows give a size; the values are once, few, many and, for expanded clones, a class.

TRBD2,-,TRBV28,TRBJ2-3,TGTGCCAGCAGTTCTCTAGCGGGAGGGGGGGCAGATACGCAGTATTTT,CASSSLAGGGADTQYF
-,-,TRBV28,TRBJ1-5,TGTGCCAGCAGTTACAGACGCAATCAGCCCCAGCATTTT,CASSYRRNQPQHF
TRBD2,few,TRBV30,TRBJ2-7,TGTGCCTGGAGTGACTCGGGACTAGCGGGGACCGAGCAGTACTTC,CAWSDSGLAGTEQYF
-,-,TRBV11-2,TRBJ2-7,TGTGCCAGCAGCTCCATAGCCCTAAAGGGCGAGCAGTACTTC,CASSSIALKGEQYF
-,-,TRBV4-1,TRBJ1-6,TGCGCCAGCAGCCCATCCAAACGACAGATAGACTTACCCCTCCACTTT,CASSPSKRQIDLPLHF
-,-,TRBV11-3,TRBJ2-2,TGTGCCAGCAGCAGGACACGGAACACCGGGGAGCTGTTTTTT,CASSRTRNTGELFF
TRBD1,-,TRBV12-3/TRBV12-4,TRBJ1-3,TGTGCCAGCACCCTGGGACAGGGAAACACCATATATTTT,CASTLGQGNTIYF
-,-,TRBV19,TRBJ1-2,TGTGCCAGTAGTATAAATCCGGGAGGCGGCGGCTACTATGGCTACACCTTC,CASSINPGGGGYYGYTF
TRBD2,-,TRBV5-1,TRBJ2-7,TGCGCCAGCAGCCCCACTAGCGGGATCTCCTACGAGCAGTACTTC,CASSPTSGISYEQYF
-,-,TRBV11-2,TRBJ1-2,TGTGCCAGCAGCTTGGGGGGAGGCTACACCTTC,CASSLGGGYTF
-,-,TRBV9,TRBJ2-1,TGTGCCAGCAGCGCGGGACAAAGCTCCTACAATGAGCAGTTCTTC,CASSAGQSSYNEQFF
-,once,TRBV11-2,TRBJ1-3,TGTGCCAGCAGCTTAGCTGGAAACACCATATATTTT,CASSLAGNTIYF
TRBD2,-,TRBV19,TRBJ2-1,TGTGCCAGTAGTATAGGGGGGACTAGCGTTAATGAGCAGTTCTTC,CASSIGGTSVNEQFF
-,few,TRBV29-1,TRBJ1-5,TGCAGCGTTGCAACCCAGGGATTGGAACAGCCCCAGCATTTT,CSVATQGLEQPQHF
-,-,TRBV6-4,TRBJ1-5,TGTCCTTCCCTCCGGGCAGGGAAGGCCTATAGCAATCAGCCCCAGCATTTT,CPSLRAGKAYSNQPQHF
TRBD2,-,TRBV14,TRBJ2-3,TGTGCCAGCAGCTCCTATAGCGGGAGTGTGCCGACAGATACGCAGTATTTT,CASSSYSGSVPTDTQYF
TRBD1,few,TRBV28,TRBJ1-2,TGTGCCAGCAGCCTACCTAAGACAGGGGACTATGGCTACACCTTC,CASSLPKTGDYGYTF
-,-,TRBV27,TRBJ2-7,TGTGCCAGCAGTTTAAATAGCGGTAGGGACTACGAGCAGTACTTC,CASSLNSGRDYEQYF
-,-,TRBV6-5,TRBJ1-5,TGTGCCAGCAGCTCTACAGGGTCACAGCCCCAGCATTTT,CASSSTGSQPQHF
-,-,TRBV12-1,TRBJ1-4,TGTGCCAGCAGCACCCGGGCCTTGAATGAAAAACTGTTTTTT,CASSTRALNEKLFF
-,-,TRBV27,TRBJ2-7,TGTGCCAGCAGTTTAGGCGTGGGGAGGCACGAGCAGTACTTC,CASSLGVGRHEQYF
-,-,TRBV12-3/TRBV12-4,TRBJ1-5,TGTGCCAGCAGTTTTACCAACAATCAGCCCCAGCATTTT,CASSFTNNQPQHF
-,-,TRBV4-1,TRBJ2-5,TGCGCCAGCAGCCAAGGGCGGGGTTTGGGGACCCAGTACTTC,CASSQGRGLGTQYF
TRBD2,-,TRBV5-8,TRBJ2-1,TGTGCCACCAGCGGGAGGGCCTACAATGAGCAGTTCTTC,CATSGRAYNEQFF
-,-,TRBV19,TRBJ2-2,TGTGCCAGTAGTTTTCATTTCAGACAGGTCCCTGTCCCAAACACCGGGGAGCTGTTTTTT,CASSFHFRQVPVPNTGELFF
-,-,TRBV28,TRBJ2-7,TGTGCCAGCAGTCTGGACCAGACCTACGAGCAGTACTTC,CASSLDQTYEQYF
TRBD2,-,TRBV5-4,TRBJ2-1,TGTGCCAGCAGCGGGACTAGTACCTACAATGAGCAGTTCTTC,CASSGTSTYNEQFF
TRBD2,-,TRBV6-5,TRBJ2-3,TGTGCCAGCAGCCCACTAGCGAGTAGCACAGATACGCAGTATTTT,CASSPLASSTDTQYF
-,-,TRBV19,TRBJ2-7,TGTGCCAGTAGTATAAAGGACAGTGGGTCCTACGAGCAGTACTTC,CASSIKDSGSYEQYF
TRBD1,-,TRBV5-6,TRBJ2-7,TGTGCCAGCAGCTCGGGGACAGGGTACCACGAGCAGTACTTC,CASSSGTGYHEQYF
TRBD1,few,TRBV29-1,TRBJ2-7,TGCAGCGTCGGGACAGGGGATGGTTCCGAGCAGTACTTC,CSVGTGDGSEQYF
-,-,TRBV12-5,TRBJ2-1,TGTGCTAGTGGTTTGTCGGGGCCCTACAATGAGCAGTTCTTC,CASGLSGPYNEQFF
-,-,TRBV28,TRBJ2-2,TGTGCCGCAAGCGGGTTATGGAGCGGGGAGCTGTTTTTT,CAASGLWSGELFF
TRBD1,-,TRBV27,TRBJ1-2,TGTGCCAGCAGTCCGGGACAGGGACGGGCCTATGGCTACACCTTC,CASSPGQGRAYGYTF
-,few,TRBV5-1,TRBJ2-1,TGCGCCAGCAGATACCGGCGCGGAGCGGGCTCCTACAATGAGCAGTTCTTC,CASRYRRGAGSYNEQFF
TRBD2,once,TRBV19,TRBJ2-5,TGTGCCAGTAGTCCAGGGACTACCAGCCAAGAGACCCAGTACTTC,CASSPGTTSQETQYF
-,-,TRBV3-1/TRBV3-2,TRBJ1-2,TGTGCCAGCAGCCAAGATCTGGGGGTGAGGTATGGCTACACCTTC,CASSQDLGVRYGYTF
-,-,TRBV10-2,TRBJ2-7,TGCGCCAGCACCTCGGGGTCGGCGGCTAACTCCTACGAGCAGTACTTC,CASTSGSAANSYEQYF
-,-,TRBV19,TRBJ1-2,TGTGCCAGTAGTCCCCCAAGAGGGGCAAATGGCTACACCTTC,CASSPPRGANGYTF
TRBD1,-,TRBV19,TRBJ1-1,TGTGCCAGTAGACAGGGGGTTGAAGCTTTCTTT,CASRQGVEAFF